Sequencing of this TCR beta chain was carried out in a study of T cells in Graves' hyperthyroidism and ophthalmopathy. The study, taken as a whole, reports: Ophthalmopathy was separated from stable hyperthyroidism by a 13 V-J model.

Trimming removed 3 bases from V and 0 bases from J, with 9 bases in between. Looked up from germline, CDR1 is SNHLY and CDR2 is FYNNEI. This CDR3 has 15 residues. The CDR3 regions of TCR beta were amplified from RNA transcripts. When the TCR CDR3 underwent first-round RT-PCR, the HTBI primer set was used. TCRdb reanalysed the multiplex PCR reads using MiXCR and keeps one entry per CDR3 protein. Of hundreds of thousands of distinct CDR3 sequences in the sample, around 45% were seen once. Note on this clonotype: Its antigen remains unknown.

The receptor was derived from a young woman with Graves' hyperthyroidism. J is TRBJ1-5 and V is TRBV2, with D uncertain. Sequencing was performed on peripheral blood or thyroid tissue (not recorded which). The CDR3 nucleotides are TGTGCCAGCAGTGACGGCTGGGGTAGCAATCAGCCCCAGCATTTT. It codes for CASSDGWGSNQPQHF.